These 21 T cell receptor beta chains were sequenced from one sample in a study of CD8+ T cells in alopecia areata. Regarding treatment: oral pan-JAK inhibitor, 5-10 mg twice daily. TCR sequencing used cDNA made by reverse transcription of extracted RNA. Method: immunoSEQ multiplex PCR; TCRdb's copy keeps in-frame clones and lacks some. This table holds 110,000 or so clones, around three fifths found once. The input for sequencing was CD4+ T cells sorted from blood, taken at week 24, from a patient treated with tofacitinib. Source of these receptors: a human donor with alopecia areata.

This rearrangement joins TRBV11-3 to TRBJ2-1; D remains ambiguous. Deletions cut 5 bases from V and 7 bases from J, with 6 bases between. CDR1 SGHNT and CDR2 YENEEA come from the germline V gene. The CDR3 is made up of 11 amino acids. CDR3 sequence (DNA): TGTGCCAGCAGCCCAAAAAATGAGCAGTTCTTC. Its protein is CASSPKNEQFF.

This clone was counted a few times. The chain carries TRBV30 and TRBJ2-1; D is perhaps TRBD2 (5 bases). V lost 8 bases and J lost 7, with 18 bases in between. The length of the CDR3 is 13 residues. CDR1 is GTSNPN, CDR2 SVGIG, per germline (reference sequence). The chain's CDR3 is CAGSTGVGNEQFF. For the CDR3, the DNA is TGTGCCGGCAGTACCGGGGTGGGTAATGAGCAGTTCTTC.

The chain employs TRBV4-1 and TRBJ2-6; 7 bases agree with TRBD1. V shed 3 bases and J 0 bases; nucleotides not matched to a gene: 5. CDR1 and CDR2 from the germline V gene are MGHRA and YSYEKL. The CDR3 is 17 amino acids. CDR3 loop: CASSQGQWTSGANVLTF. For the CDR3, the DNA is TGCGCCAGCAGCCAGGGACAGTGGACCTCTGGGGCCAACGTCCTGACTTTC.

The CDR3, as DNA: TGCGCCAGCAGCTCGGACGGATTGAACACTGAAGCTTTCTTT. The encoded protein is CASSSDGLNTEAFF. The chain couples TRBV5-1 to TRBJ1-1; D unresolved. Germline loops: CDR1 SGHRS, CDR2 YFSETQ. The CDR3 is made up of 14 amino acids. The V end lost 3 bases, the J end lost 0 bases, and 9 bases lay between the germline ends.

This clone was detected only a few times. The gene calls are TRBV19 and TRBJ1-5; no reliable D call. V lost 2 bases to trimming and J lost 5 bases, with 4 bases between them. The CDR3 contains 12 residues. Per germline, CDR1 LNHDA and CDR2 SQIVND (reference sequence). The DNA for the CDR3 is TGTGCCAGTAGTATAATCGATCAGCCCCAGCATTTT. Protein sequence: CASSIIDQPQHF.

The rearrangement joins TRBV27 to TRBJ1-6, with D unresolved. CDR1 MNHEY and CDR2 SMNVEV come from the germline V gene (reference sequence). V was trimmed by 3 bases and J by 5 bases, leaving 11 bases between them. The CDR3 is 15 amino acids. CDR3 DNA sequence: TGTGCCAGCAGTTTCAAACAGAATAATAATTCACCCCTCCACTTT. Encoded protein: CASSFKQNNNSPLHF.

The rearrangement joins TRBV30 to TRBJ2-1, with a possible D match to TRBD2 (5 bases). Germline lookup yields CDR1 GTSNPN and CDR2 SVGIG (reference sequence). V shed 8 bases and J shed 7 bases, with 21 bases lying between them. CDR3 size: 14 residues. The CDR3 sequence is CAGMLLESLNEQFF. The CDR3 coding sequence is TGTGCCGGAATGCTACTAGAGTCCTTGAATGAGCAGTTCTTC.

The chain is built from TRBV27 and TRBJ1-1; tentative D call: TRBD1 (6 bases). CDR1 is MNHEY, CDR2 SMNVEV, per germline (reference sequence). The CDR3 contains 15 residues. The V end was cut by 6 bases, the J end by 1 base, with 15 bases between. In DNA, the CDR3 is TGTGCCAGCAGCGCTTCGGGACACCAGAACACTGAAGCTTTCTTT. Residues: CASSASGHQNTEAFF.

Only a few counts were recorded for this clone. The chain employs TRBV30 and TRBJ1-5; D is ambiguous. V dropped 1 base and J dropped 2 bases, with 15 bases sitting between them. The CDR3 has 16 amino acids. Germline loops: CDR1 GTSNPN, CDR2 SVGIG (reference sequence). This chain's CDR3 is CAWSGPMVDRNQPQHF. In DNA, the CDR3 is TGTGCCTGGAGTGGCCCTATGGTCGATCGCAATCAGCCCCAGCATTTT. Complete variable domain (other parts from reference TRBV30 and TRBJ1-5): SQTIHQWPATLVQPVGSPLSLECTVEGTSNPNLYWYRQAAGRGLQLLFYSVGIGQISSEVPQNLSASRPQDRQFILSSKKLLLSDSGFYLCAWSGPMVDRNQPQHFGDGTRLSIL.

This chain links TRBV4-2 with TRBJ1-2; possibly TRBD1 for D (5 bases). The length of the CDR3 is 14 residues. Trimming removed 0 bases at V and 2 bases at J, with 7 bases between. The germline V gene encodes CDR1 LGHNA and CDR2 YNFKEQ. This chain's CDR3 is CASSQDRQNYGYTF. The CDR3 DNA sequence: TGTGCCAGCAGCCAAGATCGACAGAACTATGGCTACACCTTC.

The chain carries TRBV27 and TRBJ1-5; no firm D call. The CDR3 is 13 residues long. Germline V gives CDR1 MNHEY, CDR2 SMNVEV (reference sequence). Trimming removed 6 bases at V and 4 bases at J, with 10 bases between. CDR3: CASRMAWNQPQHF. The CDR3 nucleotides read TGTGCCAGCAGGATGGCATGGAATCAGCCCCAGCATTTT.

V is TRBV18 and J is TRBJ1-6; no clear D gene. This CDR3 spans 15 amino acids. Germline CDR1 is KGHSH and CDR2 is LQKENI. The V end lost 0 bases, the J end lost 8 bases, and 11 bases lay between the germline ends. This CDR3 reads CASSPPGNWDSPLHF. In nucleotides, the CDR3 is TGTGCCAGCTCACCACCTGGGAATTGGGATTCACCCCTCCACTTT.

This clone was detected only a few times. The chain couples TRBV30 to TRBJ1-5, with a weak D call TRBD1 (5 bases). Germline CDR1 and CDR2: GTSNPN and SVGIG (reference sequence). The CDR3 is 13 amino acids. With 4 bases removed from V and 6 bases from J, the gap between germline ends came to 13 bases. CDR3 sequence reads: CAWNLRGTQPQHF. In DNA, the CDR3 is TGTGCCTGGAACCTTCGAGGGACTCAGCCCCAGCATTTT.

The V call is TRBV7-2, the J call TRBJ1-6; D possibly corresponds to TRBD1 (6 bases). Trimming removed 0 bases at V and 9 bases at J, with 15 bases between. The CDR3 extends over 16 amino acids. In germline, CDR1 is SGHTA, CDR2 FQGNSA. The chain's CDR3 is CASSLAGQGMGSPLHF. CDR3 DNA sequence: TGTGCCAGCAGCTTAGCGGGGCAGGGGATGGGTTCACCCCTCCACTTT.

The chain couples TRBV9 to TRBJ2-5; TRBD2 agrees at 12 bases. After removal of 3 bases from V and 1 base from J, the junction contained 1 base not matched to a gene. Germline assignment: CDR1 SGDLS and CDR2 YYNGEE. The CDR3 loop spans 15 amino acids. The DNA for the CDR3 is TGTGCCAGCAGCGGACTAGCGGGGGCCCAAGAGACCCAGTACTTC. It translates to CASSGLAGAQETQYF.

V gene TRBV9 combines with J gene TRBJ2-3; no clear D. The CDR3 length is 15 residues. V lost 3 bases to trimming and J lost 0 bases, with 11 bases between them. CDR1 and CDR2 from the germline V gene are SGDLS and YYNGEE. The CDR3 here is CASSGGVGSTDTQYF. In DNA form, the CDR3 reads TGTGCCAGCAGCGGAGGAGTAGGGAGCACAGATACGCAGTATTTT. The complete variable domain, with remaining parts taken from reference TRBV9 and TRBJ2-3, reads DSGVTQTPKHLITATGQRVTLRCSPRSGDLSVYWYQQSLDQGLQFLIQYYNGEERAKGNILERFSAQQFPDLHSELNLSSLELGDSALYFCASSGGVGSTDTQYFGPGTRLTVL.

The chain couples TRBV9 to TRBJ2-1; no definite D call. Germline assignment: CDR1 SGDLS and CDR2 YYNGEE. Trimming cost V 3 bases and J 9 bases, with 10 bases left between them. This CDR3 comprises 12 residues. The CDR3 loop reads CASSAHTFEQFF. As DNA, the CDR3 is TGTGCCAGCAGCGCCCATACCTTTGAGCAGTTCTTC. The full variable domain, completed using reference TRBV9 and TRBJ2-1, is DSGVTQTPKHLITATGQRVTLRCSPRSGDLSVYWYQQSLDQGLQFLIQYYNGEERAKGNILERFSAQQFPDLHSELNLSSLELGDSALYFCASSAHTFEQFFGPGTRLTVL.

This chain connects TRBV7-6 to TRBJ2-7, with TRBD2 matching 8 bases. The CDR3 has 17 amino acids. The germline gives CDR1 SGHVS, CDR2 FNYEAQ. The J segment lost 7 bases and the V segment lost 1 base, leaving 15 bases of the junction unmatched. The CDR3: CASSLEVGTSSLGEQYF. CDR3 in DNA: TGTGCCAGCAGCTTAGAAGTCGGGACTAGTAGTTTAGGGGAGCAGTACTTC.

This clone occurred a few times. The chain links TRBV29-1 to TRBJ2-3, with D possibly being TRBD1 (6 bases). Trimming took off 4 bases at V and 5 bases at J, with 16 bases between the two ends. The CDR3 extends over 14 amino acids. The germline gives CDR1 SQVTM, CDR2 ANQGSEA. CDR3 DNA: TGCAGCGTTGGGGGGAACAGGGTTCTAGATACGCAGTATTTT. Protein sequence: CSVGGNRVLDTQYF.

This chain connects TRBV29-1 to TRBJ2-1, with TRBD1 identical over 9 bases. The CDR3 consists of 15 residues. The junction had 9 bases not matched to a gene; V was cut back by 4 bases and J by 5 bases. The germline V gene has CDR1 SQVTM and CDR2 ANQGSEA. CDR3 DNA: TGCAGCGTTGGCCTCGGGGACAGGGACGACAATGAGCAGTTCTTC. Translating gives CSVGLGDRDDNEQFF.

In the case of this clone: In the same sample, other DNA sequences code for this CDR3. The chain has TRBV18 and TRBJ2-7; unclear D gene. Germline V CDR1 and CDR2: KGHSH, LQKENI. V was cut by 0 bases and J by 0 bases, with 6 bases left in between. The CDR3 has 14 amino acids. The chain's CDR3 is CASSPPPGSYEQYF. The CDR3 DNA reads as TGTGCCAGCTCACCACCGCCTGGCTCCTACGAGCAGTACTTC.